This T cell receptor (beta chain) was documented in a study of cytomegalovirus exposure and HLA in healthy donors. Germline V gives CDR1 SNHLY, CDR2 FYNNEI. The CDR3 runs to 15 residues. The ends lost 6 bases at V and 7 bases at J; junction bases unmatched: 12. This clone was picked up a small number of times. With 60 Vbeta and 13 Jbeta primers, the PCR was carried out. Method: immunoSEQ multiplex PCR; TCRdb's copy keeps in-frame clones and lacks some. The sample holds about 150,000 clones, approximately 84% seen once. This chain links TRBV2 with TRBJ2-1, with TRBD2 identical over 7 bases. The receptor comes from a woman between 18 and 29 years old in good health and CMV-seronegative. Sequenced material: PBMCs. Here the CDR3 DNA reads TGTGCCAGCAGGGATACTAGCGTATCTGAAAATGAGCAGTTCTTC. It is translated as CASRDTSVSENEQFF.